Only one count was recorded for the clone carrying this T cell receptor (beta chain). The data were obtained in a study of blood T cell repertoires in COVID-19. At the level of the study: Acute-phase and convalescent COVID-19 samples originated in the United States, Italy and Spain. Sources were T cells, B-cell-depleted T cells, or PBMCs; the material itself was cDNA or gDNA.

Per germline, CDR1 LNHDA and CDR2 SQIVND (reference sequence). The CDR3 runs 12 residues. V was shortened by 4 bases and J by 8 bases, with 11 bases between the two germline ends. Methods used by the authors: Amplifying reference gene primers gave estimates of nucleated cell counts. The assay was immunoSEQ multiplex PCR, and TCRdb's table has in-frame clones only and misses some. V and J calls and clone size are as listed in that table; D and trimming were resolved from the DNA. The sample lists tens of thousands of clones, 87% occurring once. The sample taken for sequencing was peripheral blood. This TCR was sampled from an elderly woman with acute or convalescent COVID-19. The rearrangement uses TRBV19 and TRBJ1-2, with D maybe TRBD1 (5 bases). The CDR3 coding sequence is TGTGCCAGTAGTACGACAGCCTTCGGCTACACCTTC. Its protein product is CASSTTAFGYTF.